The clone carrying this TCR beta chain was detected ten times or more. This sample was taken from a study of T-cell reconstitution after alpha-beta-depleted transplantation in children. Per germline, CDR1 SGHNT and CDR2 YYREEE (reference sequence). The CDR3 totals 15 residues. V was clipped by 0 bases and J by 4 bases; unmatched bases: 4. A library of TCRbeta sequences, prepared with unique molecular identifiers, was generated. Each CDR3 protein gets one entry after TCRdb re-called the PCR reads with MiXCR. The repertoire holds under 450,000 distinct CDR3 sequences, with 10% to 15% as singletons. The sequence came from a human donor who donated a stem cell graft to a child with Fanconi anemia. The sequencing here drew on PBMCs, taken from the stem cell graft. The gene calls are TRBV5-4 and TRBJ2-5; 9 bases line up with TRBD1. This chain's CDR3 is CASSLVPTGGETQYF. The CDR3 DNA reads TGTGCCAGCAGCTTGGTTCCGACAGGGGGAGAGACCCAGTACTTC. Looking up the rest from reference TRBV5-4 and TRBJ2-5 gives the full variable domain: ETGVTQSPTHLIKTRGQQVTLRCSSQSGHNTVSWYQQALGQGPQFIFQYYREEENGRGNFPPRFSGLQFPNYSSELNVNALELDDSALYLCASSLVPTGGETQYFGPGTRLLVL.